These T cell receptor beta chains were read from a single sample in a study of blood T cell repertoires in COVID-19. The repertoire was sequenced with immunoSEQ multiplex PCR; TCRdb's copy has only in-frame clones and lacks some. This sample has a few hundred thousand clones, with around 80% found just once. Specimen: PBMCs or T cells enriched from blood (not recorded which). Every receptor here comes from a man aged 40-49 years who had recovered from COVID-19. The CDR3 runs from the conserved cysteine through the conserved F or W. Fields, in order: clone size, D gene, J gene, V gene, CDR3 protein, CDR3 DNA. The D gene is left open where the match is weak. Clone size appears in some rows only: once, few, many, or a class for an expanded clone.

abundance: NA; d_gene: NA; j_gene: TRBJ1-1; v_gene: TRBV19; CDR3aa: CASSTRGQKNTEAFF; CDR3nt: TGTGCCAGTAGTACCCGTGGACAGAAGAACACTGAAGCTTTCTTT
abundance: NA; d_gene: NA; j_gene: TRBJ1-2; v_gene: TRBV3-1/TRBV3-2; CDR3aa: CASSHDNDYGYTF; CDR3nt: TGTGCCAGCAGTCACGACAATGACTATGGCTACACCTTC
abundance: NA; d_gene: NA; j_gene: TRBJ1-2; v_gene: TRBV7-9; CDR3aa: CASSLSGGWGGYTF; CDR3nt: TGTGCCAGCAGTTTATCCGGAGGGTGGGGTGGCTACACCTTC
abundance: NA; d_gene: NA; j_gene: TRBJ2-2; v_gene: TRBV28; CDR3aa: CASTLATGELFF; CDR3nt: TGTGCCAGCACATTAGCCACCGGGGAGCTGTTTTTT
abundance: NA; d_gene: TRBD2; j_gene: TRBJ2-1; v_gene: TRBV28; CDR3aa: CASSLWGASGVSYNEQFF; CDR3nt: TGTGCCAGCAGTTTATGGGGGGCTAGCGGGGTCTCCTACAATGAGCAGTTCTTC
abundance: many; d_gene: TRBD2; j_gene: TRBJ2-7; v_gene: TRBV3-1/TRBV3-2; CDR3aa: CASSQMTSGGEQYF; CDR3nt: TGTGCCAGCAGCCAAATGACTAGCGGGGGGGAGCAGTACTTC
abundance: NA; d_gene: NA; j_gene: TRBJ2-1; v_gene: TRBV4-3; CDR3aa: CASSQDRVRYEQFF; CDR3nt: TGCGCCAGCAGCCAAGACAGGGTAAGGTATGAGCAGTTCTTC
abundance: NA; d_gene: TRBD1; j_gene: TRBJ2-1; v_gene: TRBV10-3; CDR3aa: CAIKEQGVNEQFF; CDR3nt: TGTGCCATCAAGGAACAGGGGGTCAATGAGCAGTTCTTC
abundance: NA; d_gene: TRBD2; j_gene: TRBJ2-7; v_gene: TRBV9; CDR3aa: CASSVSGGTVYEQYF; CDR3nt: TGTGCCAGCAGCGTAAGCGGGGGGACAGTCTACGAGCAGTACTTC
abundance: NA; d_gene: TRBD2; j_gene: TRBJ2-1; v_gene: TRBV27; CDR3aa: CASCWTSGGIYEQFF; CDR3nt: TGTGCCAGCTGCTGGACTAGCGGGGGAATTTATGAGCAGTTCTTC
abundance: NA; d_gene: TRBD1; j_gene: TRBJ2-7; v_gene: TRBV2; CDR3aa: CASSDGTAPYEQYF; CDR3nt: TGTGCCAGCAGTGACGGGACAGCCCCCTACGAGCAGTACTTC
abundance: NA; d_gene: TRBD1; j_gene: TRBJ1-1; v_gene: TRBV19; CDR3aa: CASSTFWTGTEAFF; CDR3nt: TGTGCCAGTAGTACCTTCTGGACAGGCACTGAAGCTTTCTTT
abundance: NA; d_gene: NA; j_gene: TRBJ1-6; v_gene: TRBV27; CDR3aa: CASSLSAPNSPLHF; CDR3nt: TGTGCCAGCAGTTTATCAGCACCTAATTCACCCCTCCACTTT
abundance: NA; d_gene: TRBD1; j_gene: TRBJ1-3; v_gene: TRBV19; CDR3aa: CASSDRGRPGNTIYF; CDR3nt: TGTGCCAGTAGCGACAGGGGAAGGCCTGGAAACACCATATATTTT
abundance: few; d_gene: TRBD1; j_gene: TRBJ1-1; v_gene: TRBV27; CDR3aa: CASSLGQGLVNTEAFF; CDR3nt: TGTGCCAGCAGTTTAGGACAGGGATTGGTGAACACTGAAGCTTTCTTT
abundance: NA; d_gene: NA; j_gene: TRBJ1-3; v_gene: TRBV4-1; CDR3aa: CASSLADASRGNTIYF; CDR3nt: TGCGCCAGCAGCCTGGCTGACGCTTCTAGAGGAAACACCATATATTTT
abundance: NA; d_gene: TRBD2; j_gene: TRBJ2-3; v_gene: TRBV9; CDR3aa: CASSVAAGGLDTQYF; CDR3nt: TGTGCCAGCAGCGTAGCCGCGGGGGGGCTGGATACGCAGTATTTT
abundance: NA; d_gene: NA; j_gene: TRBJ1-5; v_gene: TRBV7-9; CDR3aa: CASSPTGAGQPQHF; CDR3nt: TGTGCCAGCAGCCCCACCGGGGCGGGGCAGCCCCAGCATTTT